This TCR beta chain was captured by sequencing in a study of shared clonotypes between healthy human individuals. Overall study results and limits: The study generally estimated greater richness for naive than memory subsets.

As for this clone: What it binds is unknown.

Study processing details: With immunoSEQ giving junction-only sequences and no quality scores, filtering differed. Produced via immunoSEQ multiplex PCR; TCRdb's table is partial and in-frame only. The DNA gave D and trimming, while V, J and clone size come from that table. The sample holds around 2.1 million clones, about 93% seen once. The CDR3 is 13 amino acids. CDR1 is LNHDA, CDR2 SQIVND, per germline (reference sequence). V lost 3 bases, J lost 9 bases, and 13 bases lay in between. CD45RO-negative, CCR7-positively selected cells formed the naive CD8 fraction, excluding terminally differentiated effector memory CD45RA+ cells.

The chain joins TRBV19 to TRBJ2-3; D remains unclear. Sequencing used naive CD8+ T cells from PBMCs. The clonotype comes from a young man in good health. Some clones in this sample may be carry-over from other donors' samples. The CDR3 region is CASSIWTDETQYF. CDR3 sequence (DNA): TGTGCCAGTAGTATCTGGACGGACGAGACGCAGTATTTT.